Reported below is one T cell receptor beta chain. The clone's antigen remains unknown. Per-base qualities were not stored, and no clone one base away is much larger. Each collaborating institution followed its own protocols to collect whole blood in K2EDTA tubes. Collaborator samples were shipped for TCRbeta analysis as frozen whole blood, isolated PBMCs, or DNA extracted from either sample type. TCRbeta CDR3 regions were amplified from genomic DNA using the immunoSEQ Assay, a bias-controlled multiplex PCR. Per the source publication's procedure: Nucleated cell counts per sample were estimated from amplification of reference gene primers within the assay. Sequence reads were collapsed and filtered to measure the absolute abundance of every unique TCRbeta CDR3 rearrangement. For each sample, productive Simpson clonality was calculated by taking the square root of Simpson's diversity index across productive rearrangements. Entries here come from immuneACCESS through TCRdb and include only in-frame sequences with V and J called. Some clones fail to appear in such tables; in the studies checked, an unresolved V gene covers under half of the shortfall, and the cause of the remainder is unknown. The V and J calls and the clone size are those of that table, but D and trimming were determined from the DNA. The sample table shows around 210,000 clones, and around 85% are seen once. Together, the top ten hold more than 0.7% of the sample.

This entry belongs to a study of blood T cell repertoires in COVID-19 (dated by TCRdb to 2018 to 2021). Background on the whole study: Collaborator samples came from the United States, Italy and Spain and covered acute and convalescent phases of COVID-19. The material from the prospective study consisted of cDNA or gDNA derived from T cells, B-cell-depleted T cells, or PBMCs. Deeply sampled blood TCRbeta repertoires from subjects exposed to, actively infected with, or recovered from COVID-19 were included in the dataset. The repertoires were released in a freely available public database intended as a resource for research on the immune response to SARS-CoV-2. The samples were drawn from two sources: the first 160 participants of the ongoing ImmuneRACE study, and 1,200 or so subjects contributed by 6 global collaborators. Nearly every sample came with metadata listing a de-identified subject ID, COVID-19 status, age in years and sex. Where available, HLA class I and class II types were obtained from metadata supplied by the sample provider rather than from assay-based typing. What the research found in general, with its limitations: How much clinical and demographic metadata was included differed by source and by participant, and the metadata was provided uncurated.

Taken from the germline V gene, the CDR1 and CDR2 loops are MRHNA and SNTAGT. V is reduced by 2 bases and J by 6 bases, leaving a spacing of 14 bases between them. Reading from cysteine to phenylalanine, the CDR3 counts 15 amino acids. Only CDR3 DNA remains: 45 bases, in frame from the first base. Sequences were obtained from peripheral blood. The TCR was taken from a woman in her 70s with acute or convalescent COVID-19. This receptor chain uses TRBV6-4 and TRBJ1-5, with no confident D gene call. The CDR3 region has the sequence CASSDTHGGRQPQHF. The DNA sequence is TGTGCCAGCAGTGACACACACGGAGGTCGTCAGCCCCAGCATTTT.